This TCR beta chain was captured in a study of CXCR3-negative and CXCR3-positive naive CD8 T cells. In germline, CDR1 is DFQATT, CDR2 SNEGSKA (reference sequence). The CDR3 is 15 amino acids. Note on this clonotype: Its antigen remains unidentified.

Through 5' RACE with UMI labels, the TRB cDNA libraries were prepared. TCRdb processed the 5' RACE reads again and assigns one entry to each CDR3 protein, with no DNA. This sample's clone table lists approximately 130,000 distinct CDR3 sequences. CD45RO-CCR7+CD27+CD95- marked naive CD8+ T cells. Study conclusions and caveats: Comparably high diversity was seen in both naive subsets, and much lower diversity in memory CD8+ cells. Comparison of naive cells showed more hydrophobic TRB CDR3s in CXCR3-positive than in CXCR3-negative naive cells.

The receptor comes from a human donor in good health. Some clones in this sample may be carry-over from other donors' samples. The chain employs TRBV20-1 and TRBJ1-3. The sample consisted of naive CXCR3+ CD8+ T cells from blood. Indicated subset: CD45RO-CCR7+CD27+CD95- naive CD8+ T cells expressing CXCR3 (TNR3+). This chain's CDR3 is CSARETLYPGNTIYF.